This TCR beta chain was sequenced in a study of prognosis after radiotherapy for stage I lung cancer. Study-level results: Medians of roughly 10,000 versus 7,000 showed unique TCR clone counts falling after stereotactic body radiation therapy.

Disease was node-negative on CT and PET/CT in all patients; none had prior chemotherapy, radiotherapy or other malignancies. The trim removed 7 bases at V and 1 base at J, leaving 6 bases unmatched. This CDR3 spans 14 amino acids. Germline lookup yields CDR1 SGHRS and CDR2 YFSETQ. The study amplified the TCR beta CDR3 region from genomic DNA. This amplification was carried out by two rounds of multiplex PCR. It was primers specific to each TRBV and TRBJ gene that first-round PCR used. One entry per CDR3 protein results from TCRdb running MiXCR on the multiplex PCR reads. The profile shows 45,000 to 60,000 distinct CDR3 sequences, approximately 30% of them singletons. This clonotype came up many times. Its antigen is unidentified.

The sample consisted of PBMCs, taken before or after stereotactic body radiation therapy (not recorded which). The J gene is TRBJ2-3, the V gene TRBV5-1, with 7 positions matching TRBD2. This receptor was identified in a donor aged 50 or older with non-small cell lung cancer. The CDR3 is CASSLAARTDTQYF. Here the CDR3 DNA reads TGCGCCAGCTCCCTAGCGGCACGCACAGATACGCAGTATTTT.